This T cell receptor beta chain was documented in a study of shared clonotypes between healthy human individuals (dated by TCRdb to the early 2020s). Regarding the study in general: The cohort comprised a couple of women and a few men aged 18 to 49 years. For each donor, three plates each were used for CD4 naive and CD4 memory, two plates were used for CD8 naive, and one plate was used for CD8 memory. The study deeply sequenced blood TCR repertoires of five healthy adults to estimate repertoire size and the extent of clonotype sharing between individuals. To increase sequencing depth and limit assay-specific biases, TCR repertoire library preparation and sequencing were carried out by different laboratories using diverse techniques. Between about 0.94 and 8.9 billion PBMCs per donor were obtained by leukapheresis. The study at large found these results: Larger estimated clonotype richness was generally found for naive subsets than for memory subsets. Rarefaction of sorted-subset datasets indicated incomplete sequencing despite the large sequencing depth. Compared with non-shared clonotypes, clonotypes shared by all four sorted-subset donors had higher generation probabilities. Across a handful of donors, 4.5% to 6.5% of naive CD4, roughly 3.3% of naive CD8, 2% to 2.5% of memory CD4, and under 0.45% of memory CD8 clonotypes were shared. Pairwise subsampling led to the expectation that sequencing depth would affect the degree of clonotype sharing among donors. The genetic and exposure-history diversity represented was limited by the small number of donors. Sampling was restricted to blood, and TCR repertoires in tissue are likely to differ from TCR repertoires in blood.

Donors were healthy HIV-negative adults with no recently reported acute infections or vaccinations. Every donor was a Caucasian adult residing in Nashville, Tennessee, USA. CD4+ T cells were enriched through magnetic negative selection, after which naive cells were positively selected on CD45RA and the remaining negative fraction served as the memory subset. After blood collection by leukapheresis, PBMCs were isolated using Ficoll-Histopaque density gradient centrifugation and then cryopreserved in the vapor phase of liquid nitrogen. Purity and quantity of every magnetically sorted T cell population were checked by analytical flow cytometry. From each sorted fraction, genomic DNA was isolated and quantified by UV absorbance on a Nanodrop 2000c. A distance of 10 bases separates the germline ends of V and J, which lose 6 bases and 5 bases respectively. Including the terminal cysteine and phenylalanine, the CDR3 comprises 13 residues. Only the CDR3 portion is preserved as DNA: 39 bases, with reading frame beginning at the first base. CDR1 and CDR2 are drawn from the germline V gene: MNHEY, SVGAGI.

Note on this clone: Its antigen specificity is not known. No base qualities exist here, and no much larger clone lies one base off it. Other DNA sequences in the sample encode the same CDR3.

TCR CDR3 regions were amplified from genomic DNA by multiplex PCR using the deep immunoSEQ assay. Extracted genomic DNA from each cell subset was distributed evenly across all wells of several immunoSEQ 96-well plates, and each plate was treated as a replicate. For sorted subsets, around 200 ng genomic DNA, equal to some 30,000 T cell genomes, was loaded into each replicate PCR. Purified libraries were measured with a Qubit 3.0 fluorometer, size-checked on a Bioanalyzer 2100, and measured again with the KAPA Library Quantification kit. Every immunoSEQ 96-well plate was sequenced on a separate single-read 150-cycle Illumina NextSeq 550 flow cell. Under the source paper's analysis protocol: Because the immunoSEQ output included only junctional sequences and no quality scores, the filtering could not be the same as the filtering used for full-length reads. Sequences were annotated with PyIR, a Python wrapper for IgBLAST v1.9, using IMGT germline references to assign V/J genes and CDR3. Reads were filtered out if the reads had weak V/J assignments (E-value above 1e-6), no CDR3, stop codons, out-of-frame junctions, or ambiguous translated residues. V3J clonotypes were defined as sequences sharing an identical inferred V gene, J gene, and CDR3 amino acid sequence. To compute the percentage overlap between repertoires, the number of shared unique clonotypes was divided by the size of the smaller repertoire. RTK rarefaction, the Chao1 estimator, and Recon v2.1 estimates of unobserved clonotypes were used to assess repertoire richness. OLGA was used to compute generation probabilities for all TCRbeta clonotypes that the gDNA method yielded from several donors. What TCRdb holds here is the immuneACCESS table cut down to in-frame rearrangements. Part of the clones is not present; checked against another copy, under half of the missing clones reflect an unresolved V gene, and the others are unexplained. The V and J calls and clone size are taken from that table; D and trimming were inferred from the DNA. In all, the sample holds roughly 2.6 million clones, and more than 80% of those were seen once. The top ten constitute about 0.13% of the sample.

The receptor comes from a man aged 18 to 30 in good health. Sample: naive CD4+ T cells sorted from blood. The sample's cell subset or site label is to be understood as: CD45RA+ positively selected. In this chain, TRBV6-5 is recombined with TRBJ2-2; the D gene is possibly TRBD1, with 5 bases matching. The CDR3 amino acid sequence is: CASSYPGTGELFF. The bases are TGTGCCAGCAGCTACCCAGGGACCGGGGAGCTGTTTTTT.